These 20 T cell receptor beta chains were sequenced from one sample in a study of T cells in Graves' hyperthyroidism and ophthalmopathy. The TCR beta CDR3 regions underwent amplification using RNA transcripts as the source. The TCR CDR3 was amplified in a first-round RT-PCR using the HTBI primer set. TCRdb re-called the multiplex PCR reads through MiXCR, storing one row per CDR3 protein. The sample has hundreds of thousands of distinct CDR3 sequences, 38% seen once. The specimen sequenced was blood. These receptors came from a man younger than 35 with Graves' hyperthyroidism.

There are many counts of this clonotype. The V call is TRBV19, the J call TRBJ1-1, with D hard to call. Trimming took 9 bases from V and 4 from J, leaving 15 bases between them. This CDR3 is 13 amino acids long. Germline V lookup: CDR1 LNHDA, CDR2 SQIVND (reference sequence). CDR3 in DNA: TGTGCCAGCGCGCCCTATCGGGGCACTGAAGCTTTCTTT. Its translation: CASAPYRGTEAFF.

The chain employs TRBV9 and TRBJ2-7; D is unclear. Germline lookup yields CDR1 SGDLS and CDR2 YYNGEE. V lost 0 bases, J lost 2 bases, and 12 bases lay in between. This CDR3 spans 15 amino acids. The CDR3: CASSVESAQPYEQYF. CDR3 sequence (DNA): TGTGCCAGCAGCGTAGAGTCAGCCCAGCCCTACGAGCAGTACTTC.

The sample holds many counts of this clonotype. This chain links TRBV7-9 with TRBJ2-2; D is uncertain. Germline V gene sequence: CDR1 SEHNR, CDR2 FQNEAQ (reference sequence). V lost 1 base to trimming and J lost 4 bases, with 10 bases between them. The CDR3 covers 15 residues. The chain's CDR3 is CASSLGDVGTGELFF. For the CDR3, the DNA is TGTGCCAGCAGCTTAGGAGATGTGGGCACCGGGGAGCTGTTTTTT.

This clonotype was detected a few times. The chain uses TRBV19 and TRBJ1-6; tentative D call: TRBD1 (6 bases). The germline V gene encodes CDR1 LNHDA and CDR2 SQIVND (reference sequence). This CDR3 has 13 amino acids. Trimming shortened V by 3 bases and J by 10 bases, and 10 bases separated the two germline ends. The CDR3 loop is CASSIQGYSPLHF. CDR3 sequence (DNA): TGTGCCAGTAGTATTCAGGGGTACTCACCCCTCCACTTT.

This clonotype has ten or more counts. The rearrangement joins TRBV10-3 to TRBJ2-7; a possible D gene is TRBD1 (6 bases). Germline CDR1 ENHRY, CDR2 SYGVKD. The CDR3 totals 13 residues. Trimming pared 8 bases from V and 0 bases from J, leaving 11 bases between. CDR3 coding DNA: TGTGCCATCCAAACAGGGAGCTCCTACGAGCAGTACTTC. It translates to CAIQTGSSYEQYF.

CDR3 coding DNA: TGTGCCAGCAGTGATGGGAGGGTGTTTAGCAATCAGCCCCAGCATTTT. Its translation: CASSDGRVFSNQPQHF. The chain has TRBV6-5 and TRBJ1-5; D remains ambiguous. V lost 5 bases and J lost 0, with 14 bases in between. From germline, CDR1 is MNHEY and CDR2 SVGAGI. This CDR3 spans 16 amino acids.

A word on this clonotype: Given a much more abundant clone one base away, this may be a read error. The rearrangement uses TRBV6-5 and TRBJ1-1; no clear D gene. V gave up 6 bases and J gave up 0 bases, with 8 bases separating them. Germline V gene data show CDR1 as MNHEY and CDR2 as SVGAGI. The CDR3 consists of 13 residues. The CDR3 protein is CASSQILNTEAFF. The CDR3 coding sequence is TGTGCCAGCAGCCAGATCTTGAACACTGAAGCTTTCTTT.

The rearrangement links TRBV19 to TRBJ2-7; 7 bases match TRBD2. Per the germline V gene, CDR1 is LNHDA and CDR2 is SQIVND (reference sequence). With V trimmed by 10 bases and J by 1 base, 7 bases remained unmatched. This CDR3 has 13 amino acids. The DNA of the CDR3 is TGTGCCACGGGCCTAGCGGCTTCCTACGAGCAGTACTTC. Residues: CATGLAASYEQYF.

This clonotype was detected a few times. The genes are TRBV20-1 and TRBJ1-5; maybe TRBD1 (6 bases). Deletions cut 4 bases from V and 0 bases from J, with 16 bases between. The CDR3 has 16 residues. Germline assignment: CDR1 DFQATT and CDR2 SNEGSKA (reference sequence). The CDR3 protein is CSATPSRGRSNQPQHF. The CDR3 DNA reads as TGCAGTGCTACCCCCTCCAGGGGCCGTAGCAATCAGCCCCAGCATTTT.

The DNA for the CDR3 is TGTGCCAGCAGCCGACGGTACAGCTCCTACGAGCAGTACTTC. This codes for CASSRRYSSYEQYF. The V gene is TRBV7-9, the J gene TRBJ2-7, with D unresolved. This CDR3 has 14 residues. The V and J ends lost 5 bases and 0 bases respectively, with 11 bases between them. From germline, CDR1 is SEHNR and CDR2 FQNEAQ (reference sequence).

This chain links TRBV5-1 with TRBJ1-1; D is ambiguous. Trimming shortened V by 1 base and J by 1 base, and 11 bases separated the two germline ends. The CDR3 consists of 15 residues. Germline CDR1 is SGHRS and CDR2 is YFSETQ. The CDR3 sequence is CASSLPQEGNTEAFF. The CDR3 DNA follows: TGCGCCAGCAGCTTGCCTCAGGAGGGGAACACTGAAGCTTTCTTT.

This clonotype was picked up a small number of times. V is TRBV10-3 and J is TRBJ2-3; D gene ambiguous. Germline CDR1 ENHRY, CDR2 SYGVKD. The CDR3 totals 11 residues. The germline V and J ends were trimmed by 0 bases and 6 bases, with 1 base remaining between them. As DNA, the CDR3 is TGTGCCATCAGTGAGTCGGATACGCAGTATTTT. Translating it yields CAISESDTQYF.

The chain couples TRBV25-1 to TRBJ2-7, with TRBD1 matching 8 bases. The trim removed 0 bases at V and 6 bases at J, leaving 19 bases unmatched. The CDR3 has 19 amino acids. Germline V lookup: CDR1 MGHDK, CDR2 SYGVNS. The CDR3 loop is CASSEYSQVQGAPHREQYF. CDR3 nucleotide sequence: TGTGCCAGCAGTGAATATTCACAGGTGCAGGGGGCCCCTCACCGCGAGCAGTACTTC.

The J gene is TRBJ2-2, the V gene TRBV12-3 or TRBV12-4; a possible D gene is TRBD1 (5 bases). The CDR3 totals 13 residues. V lost 6 bases, J lost 4 bases, and 9 bases lay in between. CDR3 region: CASRIDSTGELFF. CDR3 nucleotides: TGTGCCAGCAGGATAGACAGCACCGGGGAGCTGTTTTTT.

This clonotype was seen at least ten times. The chain couples TRBV20-1 to TRBJ2-7, with 8 bases identical to TRBD2. The CDR3 length is 12 residues. CDR1 is DFQATT, CDR2 SNEGSKA, per germline (reference sequence). V shed 3 bases and J 3 bases; nucleotides not matched to a gene: 1. This chain's CDR3 is CSASGRDYEQYF. In DNA, the CDR3 is TGCAGTGCTAGCGGGAGGGACTACGAGCAGTACTTC.

Only a few counts were recorded for this clonotype. CDR3 sequence: CASRKTGVTYEQYF. The CDR3 DNA is TGTGCCAGCAGGAAAACAGGGGTTACCTACGAGCAGTACTTC. The gene calls are TRBV5-5 and TRBJ2-7, with 7 bases matching TRBD1. In germline, CDR1 is SGHKS, CDR2 YYEKEE (reference sequence). J lost 2 bases, V lost 5 bases, and 7 bases had no gene match. This CDR3 has 14 amino acids.

This clonotype has just one count. This chain uses TRBV11-2 with TRBJ2-7; 9 positions match TRBD1. Germline-derived CDR1 and CDR2 are SGHAT and FQNNGV. Trimming removed 4 bases from V and 6 bases from J; junction bases left unmatched: 13. CDR3 length equals 16 residues. DNA of the CDR3: TGTGCCAGCAGCTCACCCAGGACAGGGGACGCCGTCGAGCAGTACTTC. It codes for CASSSPRTGDAVEQYF.

The chain has TRBV7-8 and TRBJ2-7; D is undetermined. Germline V CDR1 and CDR2: SGHVS, FQNEAQ. Trimming removed 1 base at V and 5 bases at J, with 6 bases between. This CDR3 comprises 12 residues. This CDR3 is CASSLEYHEQYF. In DNA form, the CDR3 reads TGTGCCAGCAGCTTAGAGTACCACGAGCAGTACTTC.

The chain joins TRBV4-1 to TRBJ1-6; D is uncertain. Trimming pared 4 bases from V and 0 bases from J, leaving 10 bases between. The CDR3 spans 16 residues. Germline V lookup: CDR1 MGHRA, CDR2 YSYEKL. The CDR3 DNA is TGCGCCAGCAGCCCAGACCAGTTCTCCTATAATTCACCCCTCCACTTT. It specifies CASSPDQFSYNSPLHF.

CDR3 sequence: CASSPFGGPTETQYF. CDR3 DNA: TGTGCCAGCAGCCCCTTTGGGGGGCCAACAGAGACCCAGTACTTC. The rearrangement links TRBV7-9 to TRBJ2-5; the D gene could be TRBD1 or TRBD2 (6 bases each). V was pared by 5 bases and J by 4 bases, with 17 bases between. This CDR3 is 15 amino acids long. CDR1 SEHNR and CDR2 FQNEAQ come from the germline V gene (reference sequence).